One sample yielded the 20 T cell receptor beta chains listed below, sequenced in a study of T cell clusters in autoimmune cytopenias. TRB rearrangements were amplified by touch-down multiplex PCR with mixed TRB-A/B primers. TCRdb re-called the multiplex PCR reads and catalogs CDR3 proteins one per entry, DNA excluded. The table lists some 5,500 distinct CDR3 sequences, with 2.9% in the top ten. TRB amplification used 200 to 250 ng of peripheral blood genomic DNA. These sequences were also reported in another study, on T cell repertoires in aging, cancer and after chemotherapy.

Sample: peripheral blood. The receptors shown here come from a human donor in good health.

Measured by frequency, this clonotype is medium-sized. This chain links TRBV27 with TRBJ1-2. CDR1 and CDR2 from the germline V gene are MNHEY and SMNVEV (reference sequence). This CDR3 contains 14 residues. The CDR3 sequence: CASRRLDQNYGYTF.

This clonotype counts as medium-sized by frequency. The genes are TRBV19 and TRBJ1-5; TCRdb's assignment of TRBD1 cannot be checked, as there is no DNA. The germline CDR1 and CDR2 sequences are LNHDA and SQIVND (reference sequence). The CDR3 length is 17 residues. CDR3 protein: CASSIGKGQGINQPQHF.

The chain combines TRBV24-1 with TRBJ2-1. Germline CDR1 and CDR2: KGHDR and SFDVKD. The CDR3 runs 13 residues. CDR3 sequence reads: CATSGATDIEQFF.

V usage is TRBV24-1 and J usage is TRBJ1-2. Germline CDR1 reads KGHDR; CDR2 reads SFDVKD. CDR3 length: 14 residues. CDR3 in amino acids: CATSEQGRSYGYTF.

This clonotype is deemed medium-sized by its frequency. The chain employs TRBV6-6 and TRBJ2-1; TCRdb designates TRBD1, a call that cannot be tested without DNA. This CDR3 is 14 amino acids long. CDR1 and CDR2 from the germline V gene are MNHNY and SVGAGI (reference sequence). The chain's CDR3 is CASSPLGGDNEQFF.

Judged by frequency, this clonotype is medium-sized. The chain uses TRBV15 and TRBJ1-2; the TRBD1 assignment by TCRdb is unverifiable without DNA. CDR1 and CDR2 (germline): LNHNV, YYDKDF (reference sequence). The CDR3 covers 15 residues. CDR3: CATSRSGLRRGGYTF.

The chain recombines TRBV18 with TRBJ1-4. The CDR3 runs 14 residues. Germline CDR1 is KGHSH and CDR2 is LQKENI. The CDR3 sequence: CASSPATPSEKLFF.

By frequency, this clonotype registers medium-sized. This sequence joins TRBV19 and TRBJ1-2. The V gene's germline CDR1 is LNHDA and CDR2 SQIVND (reference sequence). The CDR3 length is 14 residues. This CDR3 is CASSNLNLFYGYTF. Complete variable domain (other parts from reference TRBV19 and TRBJ1-2): DGGITQSPKYLFRKEGQNVTLSCEQNLNHDAMYWYRQDPGQGLRLIYYSQIVNDFQKGDIAEGYSVSREKKESFPLTVTSAQKNPTAFYLCASSNLNLFYGYTFGSGTRLTVV.

The V and J genes are TRBV7-6 and TRBJ2-3; TCRdb's D call of TRBD1 is untestable without DNA. Germline-derived CDR1 and CDR2 are SGHVS and FNYEAQ. The CDR3 loop spans 15 amino acids. CDR3 sequence reads: CASSLAGGPPDTQYF.

The chain couples TRBV12-3 or TRBV12-4 to TRBJ2-1. The CDR3 sequence is 16 residues long. CDR3 protein: CASSLVGGSSYNEQFF.

The chain combines TRBV18 with TRBJ1-6; TCRdb names TRBD1, which stays unverified in the absence of DNA. The CDR3 totals 17 residues. Germline V lookup: CDR1 KGHSH, CDR2 LQKENI. The CDR3 sequence: CASSPGIRGSYNSPLHF.

This clonotype is called medium-sized (0.01 to 0.1%) based on its frequency. The chain is built from TRBV19 and TRBJ1-5; TCRdb reports TRBD1, a call that lacks DNA to check it against. This CDR3 spans 14 amino acids. From germline, CDR1 is LNHDA and CDR2 SQIVND (reference sequence). The chain's CDR3 is CASSSSTAPWSQHF.

This chain links TRBV18 with TRBJ2-1. This CDR3 contains 14 residues. CDR1 is KGHSH and CDR2 is LQKENI in the germline V gene. CDR3 in amino acids: CASSPLPGDNEQFF. Filled out from reference TRBV18 and TRBJ2-1, the complete variable domain reads NAGVMQNPRHLVRRRGQEARLRCSPMKGHSHVYWYRQLPEEGLKFMVYLQKENIIDESGMPKERFSAEFPKEGPSILRIQQVVRGDSAAYFCASSPLPGDNEQFFGPGTRLTVL.

The J gene is TRBJ1-5, the V gene TRBV12-3 or TRBV12-4; the TCRdb call, TRBD1, lacks DNA for checking. The CDR3 has 15 residues. The CDR3 here is CASTRQGGINQPQHF.

The chain recombines TRBV18 with TRBJ2-3; TCRdb selects TRBD1, and the lack of DNA leaves this call unchecked. There are 14 residues in the CDR3. CDR1 and CDR2 (germline): KGHSH, LQKENI. The CDR3 is CASSESGGTDTQYF.

This clonotype ranks as medium-sized (0.01 to 0.1%) in terms of frequency. This chain joins TRBV19 and TRBJ2-4; TCRdb reports TRBD2, a call that lacks DNA to check it against. Germline values: CDR1 LNHDA, CDR2 SQIVND (reference sequence). This CDR3 is built from 14 residues. The CDR3 here is CASSGTSTKNIQYF. Full variable domain (remainder filled in from reference TRBV19 and TRBJ2-4): DGGITQSPKYLFRKEGQNVTLSCEQNLNHDAMYWYRQDPGQGLRLIYYSQIVNDFQKGDIAEGYSVSREKKESFPLTVTSAQKNPTAFYLCASSGTSTKNIQYFGAGTRLSVL.

This sequence joins TRBV11-3 and TRBJ2-3; TCRdb returns TRBD1, unconfirmable since there is no DNA. Germline CDR1 reads SGHNT; CDR2 reads YENEEA. The CDR3 loop spans 18 amino acids. CDR3 in amino acids: CASSQEQQGALVTDTQYF.

The V and J genes are TRBV7-9 and TRBJ2-1; TCRdb's D call of TRBD2 is untestable without DNA. Germline CDR1 SEHNR, CDR2 FQNEAQ (reference sequence). The CDR3 loop spans 16 amino acids. The CDR3 protein is CASSFTGTSDYNEQFF.

This clonotype ranks as medium-sized in terms of frequency. The chain couples TRBV27 to TRBJ2-4. Germline CDR1 and CDR2: MNHEY and SMNVEV (reference sequence). The CDR3 length is 14 residues. CDR3 loop: CASSLGSAKNIQYF.

This clonotype is medium-sized (0.01 to 0.1%) by frequency. This chain uses TRBV6-1 with TRBJ1-5; TCRdb returns TRBD1, unconfirmable since there is no DNA. Germline V gives CDR1 MNHNS, CDR2 SASEGT. The CDR3 covers 16 residues. CDR3 sequence reads: CASSERGQGAGQPQHF.